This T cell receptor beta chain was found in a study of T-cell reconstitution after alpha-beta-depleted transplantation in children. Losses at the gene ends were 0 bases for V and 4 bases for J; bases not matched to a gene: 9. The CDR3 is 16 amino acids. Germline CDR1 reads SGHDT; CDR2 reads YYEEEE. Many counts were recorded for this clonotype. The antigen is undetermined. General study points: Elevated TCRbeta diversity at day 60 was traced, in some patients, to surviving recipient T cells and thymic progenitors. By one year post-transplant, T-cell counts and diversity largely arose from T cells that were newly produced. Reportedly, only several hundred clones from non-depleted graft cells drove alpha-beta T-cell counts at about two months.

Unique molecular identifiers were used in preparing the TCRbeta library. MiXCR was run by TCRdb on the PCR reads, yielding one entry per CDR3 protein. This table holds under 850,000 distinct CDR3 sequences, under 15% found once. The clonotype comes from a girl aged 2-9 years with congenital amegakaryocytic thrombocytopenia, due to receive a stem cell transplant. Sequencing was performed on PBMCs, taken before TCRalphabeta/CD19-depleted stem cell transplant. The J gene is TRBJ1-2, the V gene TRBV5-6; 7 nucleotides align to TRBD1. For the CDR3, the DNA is TGTGCCAGCAGCTTGGAAAAGACAGGGCCGCTCTATGGCTACACCTTC. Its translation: CASSLEKTGPLYGYTF.